A single sample gave rise to the 5 T cell receptor beta chains below, sequenced in a study of spatial heterogeneity in lung cancer. The time point was: sample taken at primary tumor resection. No cell sorting; template was whole RNA from tumor, lung tissue or PBMC. Using its own MiXCR run on the 5' RACE reads, TCRdb lists one record per CDR3 protein. The table lists about 2,500 distinct CDR3 sequences, over 10% of them singletons, with around 57% in the top ten. The material sequenced was PBMCs, taken at surgery. These receptors came from a male donor with early-stage non-small cell lung cancer.

Many counts were recorded for this clonotype. CDR3 sequence: CASSQDTVRNNSPLHF. The CDR3 DNA reads as TGTGCCAGCAGCCAAGATACGGTTAGAAATAATTCACCCCTCCACTTT. The chain is built from TRBV14 and TRBJ1-6; D is ambiguous. CDR1 and CDR2 from the germline V gene are SGHDN and FVKESK. CDR3 length: 16 residues. With 0 bases removed from V and 5 bases from J, the gap between germline ends came to 11 bases.

This clonotype was detected many times. J is TRBJ2-7 and V is TRBV23-1; no clear D. TRBV23-1 is designated an ORF whose function remains uncertain. V was cut by 3 bases and J by 7 bases, with 4 bases left in between. This CDR3 region has 10 residues. Here the CDR3 DNA reads TGCGCCAGCAGTCACCGGGAGCAGTACTTC. Translating it yields CASSHREQYF.

In its sample, this clonotype is medium-sized (0.01 to 0.1%). V gene TRBV29-1 combines with J gene TRBJ2-7; TRBD2 is a possible D gene (5 bases). Per germline, CDR1 SQVTM and CDR2 ANQGSEA. Trimming shortened V by 4 bases and J by 0 bases, and 25 bases separated the two germline ends. This CDR3 comprises 18 residues. CDR3 DNA: TGCAGCGTTGCCCTACCACCGGGTCAGACTATCCTCTCCTACGAGCAGTACTTC. Protein sequence: CSVALPPGQTILSYEQYF.

The chain uses TRBV7-3 and TRBJ2-1, with D unclear. The germline V gene has CDR1 SGHTA and CDR2 FQGTGA. Trimming took off 2 bases at V and 5 bases at J, with 7 bases between the two ends. The CDR3 is 13 residues long. CDR3 DNA sequence: TGTGCCAGCAGCTTAGACTTCAACAATGAGCAGTTCTTC. Protein: CASSLDFNNEQFF.

This clonotype was recorded a few times. The V call is TRBV12-3 or TRBV12-4, the J call TRBJ1-1; D is unclear. The CDR3 consists of 13 residues. Trimming pared 4 bases from V and 2 bases from J, leaving 8 bases between. CDR3: CASSSPVNTEAFF. The CDR3 DNA sequence: TGTGCCAGCAGTTCACCGGTTAACACTGAAGCTTTCTTT.